The 2 T cell receptor beta chains below come from one sample, sequenced in a study of identical twins. TCRdb re-called the 5' RACE reads through MiXCR, storing one row per CDR3 protein. Of approximately 680,000 distinct CDR3 sequences listed, around 7.4% are singletons. These data are also associated with another study on yellow fever vaccine responses in identical twins.

What was sequenced was PBMCs. The receptors originated from a woman aged 18-29 years in good health.

There are many counts of this clonotype. V usage is TRBV6-6 and J usage is TRBJ2-1; no clear D gene. Germline V gives CDR1 MNHNY, CDR2 SVGAGI (reference sequence). V was trimmed by 6 bases and J by 7 bases, leaving 10 bases between them. The CDR3 loop spans 12 amino acids. The CDR3 nucleotides are TGTGCCAGCAGCCCCGTCCGGAATGAGCAGTTCTTC. Encoded protein: CASSPVRNEQFF.

In its sample, this clonotype was seen many times. The V call is TRBV3-1, the J call TRBJ2-2, with D perhaps matching TRBD2 (7 bases). Germline-derived CDR1 and CDR2 are LGHDT and YNNKEL (reference sequence). V dropped 0 bases and J dropped 4 bases, with 12 bases sitting between them. There are 16 residues in the CDR3. This CDR3 reads CASSQDVAGATGELFF. Written as DNA, the CDR3 is TGTGCCAGCAGCCAAGATGTGGCGGGGGCCACCGGGGAGCTGTTTTTT.